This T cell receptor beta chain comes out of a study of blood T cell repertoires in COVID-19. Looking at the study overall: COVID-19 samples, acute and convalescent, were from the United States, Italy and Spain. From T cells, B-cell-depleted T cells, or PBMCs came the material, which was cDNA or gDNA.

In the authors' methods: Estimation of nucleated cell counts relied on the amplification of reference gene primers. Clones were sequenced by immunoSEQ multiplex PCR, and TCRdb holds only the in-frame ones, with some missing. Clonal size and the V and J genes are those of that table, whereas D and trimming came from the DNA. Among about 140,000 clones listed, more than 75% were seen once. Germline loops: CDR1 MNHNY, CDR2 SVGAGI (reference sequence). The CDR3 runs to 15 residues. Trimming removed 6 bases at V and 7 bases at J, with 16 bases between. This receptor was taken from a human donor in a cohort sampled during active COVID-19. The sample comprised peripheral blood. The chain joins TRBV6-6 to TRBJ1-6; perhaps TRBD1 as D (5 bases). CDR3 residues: CASSNPGLLNSPLHF. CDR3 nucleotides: TGTGCCAGCAGCAATCCGGGACTTCTCAATTCACCCCTCCACTTT.